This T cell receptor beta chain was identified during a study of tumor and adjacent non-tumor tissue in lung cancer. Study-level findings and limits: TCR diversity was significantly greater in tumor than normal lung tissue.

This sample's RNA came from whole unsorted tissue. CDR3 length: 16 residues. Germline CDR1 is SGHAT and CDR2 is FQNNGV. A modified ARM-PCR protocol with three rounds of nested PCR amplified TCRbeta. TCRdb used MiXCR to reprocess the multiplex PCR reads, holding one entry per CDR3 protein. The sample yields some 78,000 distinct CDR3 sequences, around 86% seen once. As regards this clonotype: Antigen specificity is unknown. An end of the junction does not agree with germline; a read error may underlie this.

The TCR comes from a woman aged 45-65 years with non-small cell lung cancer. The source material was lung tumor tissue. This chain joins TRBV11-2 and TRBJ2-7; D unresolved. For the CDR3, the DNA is TGCGCCAGCAGGCTAAGAGGACCAACGATCTCGGACGAGCAGTACTTC. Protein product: CASRLRGPTISDEQYF.